The rows below give T cell receptor beta chains drawn from one sample of a study of radiation and T cells in renal cell carcinoma. Sequenced by immunoSEQ multiplex PCR; TCRdb stores in-frame clones only, minus some. Of about 130,000 clones detected, 70% to 90% appear once; the ten largest clones hold 12%. This specimen was blood, taken from a patient whose treatment included radiotherapy and nephrectomy. The source of these receptors is a woman in her fifties or sixties with renal cell carcinoma. Each CDR3 is given with its conserved first and last residue. D genes are given only for firm matches. For some rows the clone size is stated as once, few or many, or as a class when expanded; others skip it.

size: -
V: TRBV7-6
D: -
J: TRBJ2-1
CDR3: CASSLVLVGNNEQFF
DNA: TGTGCCAGCAGCTTAGTGCTCGTCGGGAACAATGAGCAGTTCTTC

size: -
V: TRBV7-9
D: -
J: TRBJ1-6
CDR3: CASSWRSVNSPLHF
DNA: TGTGCCAGCAGCTGGCGGAGTGTGAATTCACCCCTCCACTTT

size: few
V: TRBV19
D: -
J: TRBJ1-1
CDR3: CASSIGRATEAFF
DNA: TGTGCCAGTAGTATAGGTCGGGCCACTGAAGCTTTCTTT

size: -
V: TRBV6-5
D: TRBD1
J: TRBJ1-1
CDR3: CASRQGFGTEAFF
DNA: TGTGCCAGCAGACAGGGGTTCGGCACTGAAGCTTTCTTT

size: -
V: TRBV5-1
D: TRBD1
J: TRBJ1-1
CDR3: CASSSPGGWDTEAFF
DNA: TGCGCCAGCAGCTCCCCAGGGGGCTGGGACACTGAAGCTTTCTTT

size: -
V: TRBV7-9
D: -
J: TRBJ1-1
CDR3: CASSYAGVENTEAFF
DNA: TGTGCCAGCAGCTACGCAGGGGTGGAGAACACTGAAGCTTTCTTT

size: few
V: TRBV5-1
D: -
J: TRBJ1-2
CDR3: CASSLALVGYGYTF
DNA: TGCGCCAGCAGCTTGGCCTTAGTGGGCTATGGCTACACCTTC

size: once
V: TRBV6-5
D: -
J: TRBJ2-7
CDR3: CASSYSLQAYEQYF
DNA: TGTGCCAGCAGTTACTCGCTACAGGCCTACGAGCAGTACTTC

size: few
V: TRBV6-5
D: -
J: TRBJ1-1
CDR3: CASSYSTSTEAFF
DNA: TGTGCCAGCAGTTACTCGACGTCCACTGAAGCTTTCTTT

size: -
V: TRBV5-1
D: -
J: TRBJ2-5
CDR3: CASSLNGETQYF
DNA: TGCGCCAGCAGCTTGAACGGAGAGACCCAGTACTTC

size: once
V: TRBV13
D: -
J: TRBJ1-2
CDR3: CASSLGLWADGTYGYTF
DNA: TGTGCCAGCAGCTTAGGTCTTTGGGCGGACGGGACCTATGGCTACACCTTC

size: once
V: TRBV7-3
D: -
J: TRBJ1-2
CDR3: CASSSQGFDGYTF
DNA: TGTGCCAGCAGCTCACAGGGATTCGATGGCTACACCTTC

size: -
V: TRBV7-9
D: TRBD1
J: TRBJ1-1
CDR3: CASSYRQGSWAEAFF
DNA: TGTGCCAGCAGCTATAGACAGGGGTCTTGGGCTGAAGCTTTCTTT

size: few
V: TRBV12-5
D: -
J: TRBJ2-7
CDR3: CASGLIDTYEQYF
DNA: TGTGCTAGTGGTCTTATTGACACCTACGAGCAGTACTTC

size: -
V: TRBV18
D: -
J: TRBJ1-2
CDR3: CASSPGGDGYTF
DNA: TGTGCCAGCTCACCGGGCGGGGACGGCTACACCTTC

size: once
V: TRBV10-2
D: -
J: TRBJ1-1
CDR3: CASSEGHQNTEAFF
DNA: TGCGCCAGCAGTGAGGGACATCAGAACACTGAAGCTTTCTTT

size: -
V: TRBV6-5
D: TRBD2
J: TRBJ2-1
CDR3: CASSPRTRYEQFF
DNA: TGTGCCAGCAGCCCACGGACTAGGTATGAGCAGTTCTTC

size: -
V: TRBV2
D: TRBD1
J: TRBJ2-7
CDR3: CASRAGQGDYEQYF
DNA: TGTGCCAGCAGGGCAGGGCAGGGGGACTACGAGCAGTACTTC

size: -
V: TRBV7-3
D: -
J: TRBJ2-3
CDR3: CASSLRVVAVPLPPYF
DNA: TGTGCCAGCAGCCTAAGAGTAGTGGCCGTCCCTCTTCCGCCGTATTTT

size: -
V: TRBV5-4
D: TRBD1
J: TRBJ1-2
CDR3: CASRPDRDNYGYTF
DNA: TGTGCCAGCAGGCCCGACAGGGATAATTATGGCTACACCTTC

size: -
V: TRBV20-1
D: -
J: TRBJ2-5
CDR3: CSAPYVKEQYF
DNA: TGCAGTGCCCCCTACGTGAAAGAGCAGTACTTC

size: -
V: TRBV6-1
D: -
J: TRBJ1-1
CDR3: CASSEAMSSEAFF
DNA: TGTGCCAGCAGTGAAGCCATGTCATCTGAAGCTTTCTTT

size: once
V: TRBV18
D: TRBD1
J: TRBJ1-1
CDR3: CASSPVQGASTEAFF
DNA: TGTGCCAGCTCACCAGTGCAGGGGGCTAGCACTGAAGCTTTCTTT

size: -
V: TRBV6-1
D: -
J: TRBJ1-2
CDR3: CASSEGDTRVRRYTF
DNA: TGTGCCAGCAGTGAAGGGGACACCCGCGTGAGGCGCTACACCTTC

size: -
V: TRBV9
D: TRBD1
J: TRBJ2-3
CDR3: CASSTTQGDSTDTQYF
DNA: TGTGCCAGCAGCACCACTCAGGGGGACAGTACAGATACGCAGTATTTT

size: -
V: TRBV9
D: -
J: TRBJ1-2
CDR3: CAGSPGLYGYTF
DNA: TGTGCCGGCAGCCCTGGACTCTATGGCTACACCTTC

size: -
V: TRBV6-4
D: TRBD2
J: TRBJ2-2
CDR3: CASSRTSGNTGELFF
DNA: TGTGCCAGCAGCCGGACTAGCGGTAACACCGGGGAGCTGTTTTTT

size: -
V: TRBV10-3
D: -
J: TRBJ2-7
CDR3: CAISEPNTLEQYF
DNA: TGTGCCATCAGTGAACCCAATACTTTGGAGCAGTACTTC

size: -
V: TRBV11-2
D: -
J: TRBJ2-7
CDR3: CASSLEAGFPYEQYF
DNA: TGTGCCAGCAGCTTAGAGGCGGGGTTCCCCTACGAGCAGTACTTC

size: once
V: TRBV7-2
D: TRBD2
J: TRBJ2-3
CDR3: CASSLERAGSDTQYF
DNA: TGTGCCAGCAGCTTAGAACGAGCGGGGTCAGATACGCAGTATTTT

size: -
V: TRBV5-4
D: TRBD2
J: TRBJ2-7
CDR3: CASSLGTSVDHYEQYF
DNA: TGTGCCAGCAGCCTCGGGACTAGCGTGGACCACTACGAGCAGTACTTC

size: few
V: TRBV2
D: -
J: TRBJ1-6
CDR3: CASMGWGSPLHF
DNA: TGTGCCAGCATGGGGTGGGGATCACCCCTCCACTTT

size: -
V: TRBV7-9
D: TRBD1
J: TRBJ2-5
CDR3: CASSSPAQGVGVNF
DNA: TGTGCCAGCAGCTCCCCTGCACAGGGGGTGGGGGTTAACTTC

size: -
V: TRBV6-1
D: -
J: TRBJ1-1
CDR3: CASSPPGARNTEAFF
DNA: TGTGCCAGCAGTCCCCCCGGGGCCAGGAACACTGAAGCTTTCTTT

size: -
V: TRBV19
D: TRBD1
J: TRBJ2-4
CDR3: CASSIVGQGESIQYF
DNA: TGTGCCAGTAGTATCGTTGGCCAGGGGGAGAGCATTCAGTACTTC

size: -
V: TRBV4-3
D: -
J: TRBJ1-4
CDR3: CASSQDQLTATNEKLFF
DNA: TGCGCCAGCAGCCAAGATCAACTGACCGCAACTAATGAAAAACTGTTTTTT

size: -
V: TRBV18
D: TRBD1
J: TRBJ1-1
CDR3: CASSPDRGAEAFF
DNA: TGTGCCAGCTCACCCGACAGGGGCGCTGAAGCTTTCTTT

size: -
V: TRBV12-5
D: -
J: TRBJ2-5
CDR3: CASGSVFGGLTGTQYF
DNA: TGTGCTAGTGGTTCGGTATTCGGGGGCCTTACCGGGACCCAGTACTTC

size: -
V: TRBV6-1
D: -
J: TRBJ2-7
CDR3: CASSENHYEQYF
DNA: TGTGCCAGCAGTGAGAATCACTACGAGCAGTACTTC